This section outlines one T cell receptor (beta chain) sequence together with its context. The CDR3 runs to 17 residues. The germline CDR1 and CDR2 sequences are MDHEN and SYDVKM. Between the trimmed V and J ends, which lost 5 bases and 0 bases, there was a span of 17 bases. The data are from a study of blood T cell repertoires in COVID-19. Turning to the study itself: Both acute and convalescent COVID-19 samples were obtained from the United States, Italy and Spain. PBMCs, B-cell-depleted T cells, or T cells were the source of the cDNA or gDNA that made up the material.

In the study's own analysis: Reference gene primer amplification gave estimated nucleated cell counts. Clones were sequenced by immunoSEQ multiplex PCR, and TCRdb holds only the in-frame ones, with some missing. V, J and clone size were drawn from that table, and D and trimming were deduced from the DNA. Of 55,000 to 65,000 clones in the sample, roughly four fifths were seen once. The sequencing input was peripheral blood. The genes are TRBV28 and TRBJ2-1, with D maybe TRBD2 (5 bases). The receptor's source is a woman at least 80 years old with acute or convalescent COVID-19. The CDR3 DNA reads as TGTGCCAGCAGTCCTCAAAACGGACTGCCCTCCTACAATGAGCAGTTCTTC. Translated: CASSPQNGLPSYNEQFF.